Presented here are 8 T cell receptor beta chains from one specimen sequenced in a study of cytomegalovirus exposure and HLA in healthy donors. The PCR contained 60 Vbeta and 13 Jbeta primers. TCRdb keeps only in-frame clones here, not all; method: immunoSEQ multiplex PCR. The data hold 150,000 to 200,000 clones, with 79% observed a single time. Sequenced input: PBMCs. These receptors originate from a woman between 45 and 65 years old in good health and CMV-seronegative.

The chain has TRBV7-3 and TRBJ2-3, with unresolved D. V lost 5 bases and J lost 3, with 9 bases in between. The CDR3 sequence is 13 residues long. Germline loops: CDR1 SGHTA, CDR2 FQGTGA. The CDR3 bases are TGTGCCAGCAGCCAAAGACAAACAGATACGCAGTATTTT. Translating it yields CASSQRQTDTQYF.

The chain carries TRBV2 and TRBJ1-5, with D tentatively TRBD1 (6 bases). Trimming shortened V by 9 bases and J by 0 bases, and 12 bases separated the two germline ends. Germline lookup yields CDR1 SNHLY and CDR2 FYNNEI. CDR3 length: 14 residues. The CDR3 reads CASRWDISNQPQHF. As DNA, the CDR3 is TGTGCCAGTAGGTGGGACATTAGCAATCAGCCCCAGCATTTT. Based on the CDR3 plus reference TRBV2 and TRBJ1-5, the full variable domain is EPEVTQTPSHQVTQMGQEVILRCVPISNHLYFYWYRQILGQKVEFLVSFYNNEISEKSEIFDDQFSVERPDGSNFTLKIRSTKLEDSAMYFCASRWDISNQPQHFGDGTRLSIL.

CDR3 in amino acids: CASSGASGFSYNEQFF. Here the CDR3 DNA reads TGTGCCAGTAGTGGGGCTAGCGGCTTCTCCTACAATGAGCAGTTCTTC. The V and J genes are TRBV19 and TRBJ2-1, with 7 bases fitting TRBD2. With 5 bases clipped from V and 0 bases from J, the junction kept 7 bases outside the gene matches. CDR1 and CDR2 from the germline V gene are LNHDA and SQIVND (reference sequence). The CDR3 length is 16 residues. Drawing the rest from reference TRBV19 and TRBJ2-1, the complete variable domain is DGGITQSPKYLFRKEGQNVTLSCEQNLNHDAMYWYRQDPGQGLRLIYYSQIVNDFQKGDIAEGYSVSREKKESFPLTVTSAQKNPTAFYLCASSGASGFSYNEQFFGPGTRLTVL.

Of note for this clone: A read error may account for a junction end that differs from germline. Other DNA sequences in the sample encode the same CDR3. The chain employs TRBV19 and TRBJ1-6, with a tentative D call TRBD1 (5 bases). The CDR3 has 15 residues. Germline values: CDR1 LNHDA, CDR2 SQIVND (reference sequence). The chain's CDR3 is CASSIGGDSNSPLHF. DNA of the CDR3: TGTGCCAGTAGTATAGGCGGGGACTCCAATTCCCCCCTCCACTTT.

This clone appeared a few times. The chain recombines TRBV4-3 with TRBJ2-5, with TRBD2 matching over 10 bases. The CDR3 loop spans 16 amino acids. V trimming: 0 bases; J trimming: 3 bases; junction bases outside the gene matches: 4. CDR1 LGHNA and CDR2 YSLEER come from the germline V gene. CDR3 DNA: TGCGCCAGCAGCCAAGACGGCCTAGCGGGGGAAGAGACCCAGTACTTC. Protein sequence: CASSQDGLAGEETQYF.

This clone was seen a few times. The chain combines TRBV11-3 with TRBJ2-2; D not certain. CDR1 and CDR2 (germline): SGHNT, YENEEA. The CDR3 length is 11 residues. The ends were cut back, 7 bases at V and 2 bases at J, with 2 bases in the middle. The CDR3, as DNA: TGTGCCAGCACAAACACCGGGGAGCTGTTTTTT. This gives the protein CASTNTGELFF.

The rearrangement joins TRBV5-6 to TRBJ2-5, with TRBD2 as a possible D gene (6 bases). This CDR3 has 14 amino acids. Trimming stripped 1 base from V and 6 bases from J, with 13 bases between. The V gene's germline CDR1 is SGHDT and CDR2 YYEEEE. CDR3 DNA: TGTGCCAGCAGCTTGCAGGGACTGCCCAAGACCCAGTACTTC. It yields the protein CASSLQGLPKTQYF.

The chain carries TRBV7-3 and TRBJ1-1, with unresolved D. The CDR3 length is 13 residues. With 6 bases removed from V and 2 bases from J, the gap between germline ends came to 10 bases. Germline CDR1 is SGHTA and CDR2 is FQGTGA. The chain's CDR3 is CASSLQANTEAFF. DNA for the CDR3: TGTGCCAGCAGTTTGCAAGCAAACACTGAAGCTTTCTTT.